Listed here are 10 T cell receptor beta chains from one sample, sequenced in a study of T-cell memory formation after mild COVID-19. TCRdb ran MiXCR on the 5' RACE reads and lists one entry per CDR3 protein. This repertoire shows about 290,000 distinct CDR3 sequences, about 16% found once; its top ten account for roughly 22%. Sequencing used PBMCs or a T cell subset sorted from them (not recorded which). These receptors originate from a young man who had mild COVID-19 (a few samples of this study predate the infection). Cell type and time point are not known.

This clonotype turned up a few times. The gene calls are TRBV7-9 and TRBJ1-6; maybe TRBD1 (6 bases). Germline CDR1 SEHNR, CDR2 FQNEAQ (reference sequence). With 11 bases removed from V and 0 bases from J, the gap between germline ends came to 11 bases. The CDR3 sequence is 14 residues long. DNA of the CDR3: TGTGCCCAAGGGGGAGACTCCTATAATTCACCCCTCCACTTT. Translation: CAQGGDSYNSPLHF.

This clonotype was counted many times. The chain is built from TRBV12-3 or TRBV12-4 and TRBJ1-1; D uncertain. This CDR3 is 11 amino acids long. The V gene lost 5 bases and the J gene lost 11 bases, with 12 bases spanning the gap. The DNA for the CDR3 is TGTGCCAGCAGTCCCCAGTTGGGGGCTTTCTTT. Residues: CASSPQLGAFF.

The chain couples TRBV6-6 to TRBJ1-5; 7 positions agree with TRBD1. V shed 7 bases, J shed 8 bases, and the junction held 8 bases outside the gene matches. CDR3 size: 13 residues. Germline loops: CDR1 MNHNY, CDR2 SVGAGI (reference sequence). CDR3: CASTPDRSEPQHF. In nucleotides, the CDR3 is TGTGCCAGCACCCCGGACAGGTCGGAGCCCCAGCATTTT.

The sample holds one count of this clonotype. The genes are TRBV3-1 and TRBJ2-1; D uncertain. The V end was cut by 2 bases, the J end by 6 bases, with 17 bases between. CDR1 and CDR2 (germline): LGHDT, YNNKEL (reference sequence). CDR3 length: 16 residues. CDR3 DNA sequence: TGTGCCAGCAGCCAATTGGGCCCCCGGCAAAGCAATGAGCAGTTCTTC. Encoded protein: CASSQLGPRQSNEQFF.

This clonotype was seen only a few times. The V and J genes are TRBV11-2 and TRBJ2-1, with D possibly matching TRBD1 (6 bases). The length of the CDR3 is 15 residues. Germline assignment: CDR1 SGHAT and CDR2 FQNNGV. Deletions cut 2 bases from V and 9 bases from J, with 17 bases between. CDR3 protein: CASSLTGLPDGEQFF. The CDR3 DNA reads as TGTGCCAGCAGCTTAACAGGGCTCCCCGACGGTGAGCAGTTCTTC.

This chain connects TRBV7-9 to TRBJ1-3, with unresolved D. Germline CDR1 SEHNR, CDR2 FQNEAQ (reference sequence). V was pared by 9 bases and J by 0 bases, with 9 bases between. The CDR3 is 13 amino acids. The CDR3 DNA follows: TGTGCCAGTTTGGGCCGCTCTGGAAACACCATATATTTT. Its translation: CASLGRSGNTIYF.

The chain recombines TRBV20-1 with TRBJ2-2, with 11 bases aligning to TRBD1. The CDR3 is 15 residues long. V dropped 0 bases and J dropped 5; count of bases not matched to a gene: 2. CDR1 DFQATT and CDR2 SNEGSKA come from the germline V gene (reference sequence). CDR3: CSARDGTGGTGELFF. The DNA of the CDR3 is TGCAGTGCTAGAGATGGGACAGGGGGGACCGGGGAGCTGTTTTTT.

This clonotype was seen ten or more times. The chain joins TRBV10-3 to TRBJ1-5; TRBD1 aligns across 7 bases. CDR3 length: 14 residues. Germline V lookup: CDR1 ENHRY, CDR2 SYGVKD. J gave up 6 bases and V 2 bases, and 4 bases lay outside the gene matches. The CDR3 DNA reads TGTGCCATCAGTGAGGACAGGGAGAGTCAGCCCCAGCATTTT. Translation gives CAISEDRESQPQHF.

Only a few counts were recorded for this clonotype. The chain links TRBV6-5 to TRBJ1-1; D is ambiguous. The CDR3 has 13 residues. The ends were cut back, 6 bases at V and 4 bases at J, with 12 bases in the middle. Germline V gene sequence: CDR1 MNHEY, CDR2 SVGAGI. This CDR3 reads CASRSRGGTEAFF. CDR3 sequence (DNA): TGTGCCAGCAGATCACGGGGAGGCACTGAAGCTTTCTTT.

The V gene is TRBV7-2, the J gene TRBJ1-1, with D perhaps TRBD1 (5 bases). Trimming left V 5 bases short and J 6 bases short, with 16 bases between. Germline-derived CDR1 and CDR2 are SGHTA and FQGNSA. This CDR3 region has 14 residues. The CDR3 region is CASSTPRAWAEAFF. The DNA for the CDR3 is TGTGCCAGCAGCACCCCCAGGGCGTGGGCTGAAGCTTTCTTT. Looking up the rest from reference TRBV7-2 and TRBJ1-1 gives the full variable domain: GAGVSQSPSNKVTEKGKDVELRCDPISGHTALYWYRQSLGQGLEFLIYFQGNSAPDKSGLPSDRFSAERTGGSVSTLTIQRTQQEDSAVYLCASSTPRAWAEAFFGQGTRLTVV.